This TCR beta chain was identified during a study of identical twins. Germline assignment: CDR1 MNHEY and CDR2 SMNVEV (reference sequence). The CDR3 runs to 12 residues. The V gene lost 3 bases and the J gene lost 8 bases, with 10 bases spanning the gap. Study-level findings and limits: Rather than following the same donors, the conclusions depended on cross-sectional statistical analysis.

Comment on this clonotype: Antigen unknown.

A universal primer site came from template switching; cDNA carried unique molecular identifiers. Each CDR3 protein is one row after TCRdb ran MiXCR on the 5' RACE reads. Of 1,800,000 or so distinct CDR3 sequences listed, around a third are singletons. Sequencing used cord blood. The receptor's source is a newborn girl in good health. This chain links TRBV27 with TRBJ1-2, with a weak D call TRBD1 (6 bases). The CDR3 reads CASSFTGTGYTF. In DNA, the CDR3 is TGTGCCAGCAGTTTCACAGGGACGGGCTACACCTTC.